The 8 T cell receptor beta chains below were found in one sample sequenced in a study of blood T cell repertoires in COVID-19. Method: immunoSEQ multiplex PCR; TCRdb's copy keeps in-frame clones and lacks some. The top ten clones hold about 1.4% of a sample with 440,000 or so clones, 89% of them seen once. Specimen: peripheral blood. These receptors were obtained from a middle-aged woman with COVID-19, enrolled during active disease.

The chain has TRBV6-2 or TRBV6-3 and TRBJ1-3; D ambiguous. Germline V CDR1 and CDR2: MNHEY, SVGEGT. There are 14 residues in the CDR3. Trimming removed 2 bases at V and 4 bases at J, with 9 bases between. The CDR3 bases are TGTGCCAGCAGTTACCTGGTGAGGGGAAACACCATATATTTT. Amino acid sequence: CASSYLVRGNTIYF.

The chain couples TRBV2 to TRBJ1-5; tentative D call: TRBD1 (6 bases). Deletions cut 6 bases from V and 3 bases from J, with 9 bases between. Germline V gene sequence: CDR1 SNHLY, CDR2 FYNNEI. The CDR3 length is 13 residues. The CDR3 region has the DNA TGTGCCAGCAGACGACAGGTCAATCAGCCCCAGCATTTT. Translating gives CASRRQVNQPQHF. Variable domain in full (rest from reference TRBV2 and TRBJ1-5): EPEVTQTPSHQVTQMGQEVILRCVPISNHLYFYWYRQILGQKVEFLVSFYNNEISEKSEIFDDQFSVERPDGSNFTLKIRSTKLEDSAMYFCASRRQVNQPQHFGDGTRLSIL.

The V call is TRBV28, the J call TRBJ1-3; TRBD1 might be the D (5 bases). From germline, CDR1 is MDHEN and CDR2 SYDVKM. The CDR3 is 13 amino acids. V lost 8 bases to trimming and J lost 0 bases, with 8 bases between them. CDR3 bases: TGTGCCAGCGGGGGGTTCTCTGGAAACACCATATATTTT. It yields the protein CASGGFSGNTIYF.

The CDR3 nucleotides are TGTGCCAGCAGTGAAGCGCTTCTTCGATTCCGACAGAACACTGAAGCTTTCTTT. The encoded protein is CASSEALLRFRQNTEAFF. The rearrangement links TRBV2 to TRBJ1-1; the D is unclear. The CDR3 runs 18 residues. The germline V gene encodes CDR1 SNHLY and CDR2 FYNNEI. Trimming took 0 bases from V and 1 from J, leaving 18 bases between them.

This clone showed up just a few times. This chain uses TRBV27 with TRBJ1-5, with a tentative D call TRBD1 (6 bases). The germline V gene has CDR1 MNHEY and CDR2 SMNVEV (reference sequence). Trimming left V 0 bases short and J 2 bases short, with 17 bases between. This CDR3 comprises 18 residues. The CDR3 protein is CASSLSAWGRRGNQPQHF. The CDR3, as DNA: TGTGCCAGCAGTTTATCGGCCTGGGGGCGAAGGGGCAATCAGCCCCAGCATTTT.

As DNA, the CDR3 is TGTGCCAGCAGTTGGCAGGGGATGGTGGAGACCCAGTACTTC. Translated, it gives CASSWQGMVETQYF. The V and J genes are TRBV27 and TRBJ2-5, with D perhaps TRBD1 (6 bases). With 4 bases removed from V and 5 bases from J, the gap between germline ends came to 14 bases. The CDR3 consists of 14 residues. The germline V gene has CDR1 MNHEY and CDR2 SMNVEV (reference sequence).

The V and J genes are TRBV5-1 and TRBJ1-2, with D possibly TRBD1 on 5 matching bases. V was clipped by 1 base and J by 4 bases, with 14 bases between them. The germline CDR1 and CDR2 sequences are SGHRS and YFSETQ. This CDR3 region has 15 residues. Written as DNA, the CDR3 is TGCGCCAGCAGCTTGATCGCCCCTGGGGCCTATGGCTACACCTTC. This encodes CASSLIAPGAYGYTF.

The V and J genes are TRBV25-1 and TRBJ2-1, with D tentatively TRBD2 (5 bases). Per the germline V gene, CDR1 is MGHDK and CDR2 is SYGVNS. Trimming shortened V by 4 bases and J by 8 bases, and 24 bases separated the two germline ends. This CDR3 is built from 17 residues. In nucleotides, the CDR3 is TGTGCCAGCAGTGCCAGGACTGGGCAGATTCGTTACGATGAGCAGTTCTTC. This codes for CASSARTGQIRYDEQFF.